The next 15 T cell receptor beta chains were all read from a single sample in a study of T cell responses to AZD1222 COVID-19 vaccine. Sequencing used immunoSEQ multiplex PCR; TCRdb keeps in-frame clones, though not all of them. The data hold over 100,000 clones, with 80% to 90% observed a single time. The specimen was peripheral blood, collected on day 0 of AZD1222 vaccination. These receptors were taken from an adult in good health.

The J gene is TRBJ1-5, the V gene TRBV2, with 8 bases identical to TRBD1. The V segment lost 6 bases and the J segment 3 bases; nucleotides outside the gene matches: 4. Looked up from germline, CDR1 is SNHLY and CDR2 is FYNNEI. The CDR3 covers 14 residues. The CDR3 loop is CASSATGANQPQHF. In DNA form, the CDR3 reads TGTGCCAGCAGCGCGACAGGGGCCAATCAGCCCCAGCATTTT.

This clone is a singleton in its sample. The chain links TRBV6-5 to TRBJ2-3; 11 nucleotides line up with TRBD1. The germline V gene encodes CDR1 MNHEY and CDR2 SVGAGI. The CDR3 length is 14 residues. The junction had 3 bases not matched to a gene; V was cut back by 5 bases and J by 5 bases. For the CDR3, the DNA is TGTGCCAGCAGTCGGACAGGGGGCTTAGATACGCAGTATTTT. This sequence encodes CASSRTGGLDTQYF.

This clone was counted a single time. The J gene is TRBJ2-5, the V gene TRBV20-1; D uncertain. The germline V gene encodes CDR1 DFQATT and CDR2 SNEGSKA (reference sequence). Trimming left V 1 base short and J 4 bases short, with 1 base between. The CDR3 is 10 residues long. The CDR3 spells CSARGETQYF. CDR3 DNA sequence: TGCAGTGCTAGAGGAGAGACCCAGTACTTC.

The chain couples TRBV20-1 to TRBJ1-1; no definite D call. V lost 3 bases, J lost 11 bases, and 13 bases lay in between. The germline CDR1 and CDR2 sequences are DFQATT and SNEGSKA (reference sequence). CDR3 size: 11 residues. The chain's CDR3 is CSARKNRRAFF. The CDR3 coding sequence is TGCAGTGCTAGGAAGAATAGGAGGGCTTTCTTT.

The gene calls are TRBV3-1 (or the pseudogene TRBV3-2) and TRBJ1-2; D is unclear. V was cut by 5 bases and J by 5 bases, with 6 bases left in between. Germline V gives CDR1 LGHDT, CDR2 YNNKEL (reference sequence). CDR3 size: 11 residues. The chain's CDR3 is CASSDSYGYTF. CDR3 nucleotides: TGTGCCAGCAGCGACTCTTATGGCTACACCTTC.

The rearrangement links TRBV28 to TRBJ1-4, with TRBD1 as a possible D gene (5 bases). The CDR3 has 14 residues. From germline, CDR1 is MDHEN and CDR2 SYDVKM. Trimming removed 2 bases from V and 6 bases from J, with 10 bases in between. This CDR3 reads CASSLIRDDEKLFF. CDR3 DNA: TGTGCCAGCAGTTTAATCAGGGACGATGAAAAACTGTTTTTT.

The genes are TRBV27 and TRBJ2-7; weak D call: TRBD2 (6 bases). The CDR3 is 15 amino acids. From germline, CDR1 is MNHEY and CDR2 SMNVEV (reference sequence). Trimming shortened V by 6 bases and J by 2 bases, and 17 bases separated the two germline ends. The CDR3 bases are TGTGCCAGCAGCCTTAAGCGCGGGGACCCCTACGAGCAGTACTTC. It specifies CASSLKRGDPYEQYF.

The chain joins TRBV5-6 to TRBJ1-1; D unresolved. Germline V gives CDR1 SGHDT, CDR2 YYEEEE. This CDR3 has 13 amino acids. Trimming left V 5 bases short and J 4 bases short, with 12 bases between. For the CDR3, the DNA is TGTGCCAGCAGTTCCAGGTTTTCCACTGAAGCTTTCTTT. Its translation is CASSSRFSTEAFF.

About this clone itself: A read error may account for a junction end that differs from germline. The chain has TRBV10-3 and TRBJ2-3, with D unresolved. The CDR3 runs to 16 residues. CDR1 and CDR2 (germline): ENHRY, SYGVKD. CDR3 nucleotide sequence: TGTGCCATCAGTGAGAAAGGTACTTTCAGCACGGATACGCAGTATTTT. It codes for CAISEKGTFSTDTQYF.

A few counts support this clone. The chain employs TRBV28 and TRBJ2-7; TRBD1 agrees at 9 bases. The trim removed 0 bases at V and 2 bases at J, leaving 2 bases unmatched. Germline V gene sequence: CDR1 MDHEN, CDR2 SYDVKM. This CDR3 has 15 residues. The CDR3 region is CASSLWGTGTYEQYF. CDR3 in DNA: TGTGCCAGCAGTTTATGGGGGACAGGGACCTACGAGCAGTACTTC.

The genes are TRBV9 and TRBJ2-7; D remains ambiguous. Germline-derived CDR1 and CDR2 are SGDLS and YYNGEE. The V end lost 7 bases, the J end lost 2 bases, and 13 bases lay between the germline ends. There are 13 residues in the CDR3. The CDR3 DNA reads TGTGCCAGCTCCTTCGGTCAAGCCTACGAGCAGTACTTC. Protein sequence: CASSFGQAYEQYF.

The chain employs TRBV11-2 and TRBJ1-1; no clear D. Germline-derived CDR1 and CDR2 are SGHAT and FQNNGV. V lost 3 bases, J lost 9 bases, and 8 bases lay in between. The CDR3 loop spans 11 amino acids. In DNA form, the CDR3 reads TGTGCCAGCAGCTTGGGAGGGAAAGCTTTCTTT. This gives the protein CASSLGGKAFF.

The V gene is TRBV6-2 or TRBV6-3, the J gene TRBJ2-1; TRBD2 aligns across 11 bases. CDR3 length: 16 amino acids. Trimming cost V 4 bases and J 6 bases; bases outside gene matches: 8. CDR1 is MNHEY, CDR2 SVGEGT, per germline. In DNA, the CDR3 is TGTGCCAGCAGTTTCCATAGCGGGGGGGCCTCCAATGAGCAGTTCTTC. It yields the protein CASSFHSGGASNEQFF.

This chain joins TRBV28 and TRBJ2-1, with TRBD1 as a possible D gene (6 bases). The CDR3 length is 14 residues. Germline assignment: CDR1 MDHEN and CDR2 SYDVKM. Trimming removed 5 bases at V and 5 bases at J, with 13 bases between. CDR3 sequence (DNA): TGTGCCAGCAGTCCCCAGGGGCAGCACAATGAGCAGTTCTTC. Residues: CASSPQGQHNEQFF. Variable domain in full (rest from reference TRBV28 and TRBJ2-1): DVKVTQSSRYLVKRTGEKVFLECVQDMDHENMFWYRQDPGLGLRLIYFSYDVKMKEKGDIPEGYSVSREKKERFSLILESASTNQTSMYLCASSPQGQHNEQFFGPGTRLTVL.

V usage is TRBV7-2 and J usage is TRBJ2-1; no clear D. V was cut by 5 bases and J by 8 bases, with 10 bases left in between. Looked up from germline, CDR1 is SGHTA and CDR2 is FQGNSA. The CDR3 totals 12 residues. The CDR3 bases are TGTGCCAGCAGCCCCCAAACGTATGAGCAGTTCTTC. It yields the protein CASSPQTYEQFF. The whole variable domain, filled in from reference TRBV7-2 and TRBJ2-1, reads GAGVSQSPSNKVTEKGKDVELRCDPISGHTALYWYRQSLGQGLEFLIYFQGNSAPDKSGLPSDRFSAERTGGSVSTLTIQRTQQEDSAVYLCASSPQTYEQFFGPGTRLTVL.